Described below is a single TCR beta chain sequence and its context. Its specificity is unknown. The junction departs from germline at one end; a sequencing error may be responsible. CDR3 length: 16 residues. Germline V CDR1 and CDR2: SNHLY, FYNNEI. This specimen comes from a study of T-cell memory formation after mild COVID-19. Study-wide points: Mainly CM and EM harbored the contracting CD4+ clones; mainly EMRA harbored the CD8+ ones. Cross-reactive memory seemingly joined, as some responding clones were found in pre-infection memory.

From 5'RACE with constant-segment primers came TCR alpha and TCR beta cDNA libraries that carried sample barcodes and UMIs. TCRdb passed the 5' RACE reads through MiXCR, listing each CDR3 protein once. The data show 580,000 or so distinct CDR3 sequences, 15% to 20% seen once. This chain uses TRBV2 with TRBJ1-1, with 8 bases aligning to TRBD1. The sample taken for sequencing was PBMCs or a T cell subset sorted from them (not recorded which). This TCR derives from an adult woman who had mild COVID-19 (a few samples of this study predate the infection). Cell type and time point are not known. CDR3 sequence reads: CASSLDRARRYAEVFF. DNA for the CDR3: TGTGCCAGCAGTCTGGACAGGGCGCGACGATATGCTGAAGTTTTCTTT.